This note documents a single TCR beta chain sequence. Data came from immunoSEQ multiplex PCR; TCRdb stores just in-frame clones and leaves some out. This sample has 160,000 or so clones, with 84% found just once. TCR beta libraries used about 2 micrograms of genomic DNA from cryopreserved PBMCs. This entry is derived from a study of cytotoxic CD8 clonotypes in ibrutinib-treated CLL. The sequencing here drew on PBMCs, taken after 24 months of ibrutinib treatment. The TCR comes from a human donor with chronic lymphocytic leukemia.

The CDR3 protein is CSVEHTSKETQYF. The CDR3 DNA is TGCAGCGTTGAACATACTAGTAAAGAGACCCAGTACTTC. V gene TRBV29-1 combines with J gene TRBJ2-5; a weak D match, TRBD2 (5 bases). With 2 bases removed from V and 3 bases from J, the gap between germline ends came to 10 bases. The CDR3 is made up of 13 amino acids. CDR1 SQVTM and CDR2 ANQGSEA come from the germline V gene.